This T cell receptor (beta chain) was identified in a study of T-cell reconstitution after alpha-beta-depleted transplantation in children. Unique molecular identifiers were used to barcode this TCRbeta library. In TCRdb, the PCR reads were re-called with MiXCR into one record per CDR3 protein. The sample lists fewer than 700,000 distinct CDR3 sequences, 13% occurring once. The sample holds a few counts of this clonotype. Its antigen is unidentified. Notes on the study in general: Surviving recipient T cells and intrathymic progenitors accounted for some patients' high TCRbeta diversity at day 60. The study reportedly traced alpha-beta T cells about two months after transplant to several hundred expanded graft clones. By one year post-transplant, T-cell counts and diversity largely arose from T cells that were newly produced.

Germline CDR1 and CDR2: SGHVS and FQNEAQ. Unmatched junction bases numbered 6, after V lost 0 bases and J lost 7 bases. The CDR3 sequence is 18 residues long. The input for sequencing was PBMCs, mostly from graft donor cells, taken 360 days after TCRalphabeta/CD19-depleted stem cell transplant. The receptor was isolated from a male patient between 5 and 17 years old who had a stem cell transplant for acute myeloid leukemia, so the T cells may come from the graft donor. V and J are TRBV7-8 and TRBJ2-1; 16 bases agree with TRBD2. The CDR3 reads CASSLASGTSGRVNEQFF. As DNA, the CDR3 is TGTGCCAGCAGCTTAGCATCGGGGACTAGCGGGAGGGTGAATGAGCAGTTCTTC.